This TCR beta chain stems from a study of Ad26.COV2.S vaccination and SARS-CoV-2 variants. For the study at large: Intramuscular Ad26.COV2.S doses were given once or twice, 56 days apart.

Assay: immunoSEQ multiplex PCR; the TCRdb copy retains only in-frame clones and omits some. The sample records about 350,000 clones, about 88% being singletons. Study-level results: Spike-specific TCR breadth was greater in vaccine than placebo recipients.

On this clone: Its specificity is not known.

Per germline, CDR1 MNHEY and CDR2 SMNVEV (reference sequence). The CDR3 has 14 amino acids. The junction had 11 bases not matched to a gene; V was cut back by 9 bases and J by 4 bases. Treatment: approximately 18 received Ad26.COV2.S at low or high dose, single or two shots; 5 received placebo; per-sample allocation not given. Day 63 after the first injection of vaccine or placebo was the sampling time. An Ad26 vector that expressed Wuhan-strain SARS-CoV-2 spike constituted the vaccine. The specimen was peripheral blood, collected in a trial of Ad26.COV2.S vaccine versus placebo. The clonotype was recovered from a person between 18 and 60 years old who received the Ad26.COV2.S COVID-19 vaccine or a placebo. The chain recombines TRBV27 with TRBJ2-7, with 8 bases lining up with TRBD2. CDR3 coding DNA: TGTGCCAGTAGAACGGGGGGGAGCGAATACGAGCAGTACTTC. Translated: CASRTGGSEYEQYF.